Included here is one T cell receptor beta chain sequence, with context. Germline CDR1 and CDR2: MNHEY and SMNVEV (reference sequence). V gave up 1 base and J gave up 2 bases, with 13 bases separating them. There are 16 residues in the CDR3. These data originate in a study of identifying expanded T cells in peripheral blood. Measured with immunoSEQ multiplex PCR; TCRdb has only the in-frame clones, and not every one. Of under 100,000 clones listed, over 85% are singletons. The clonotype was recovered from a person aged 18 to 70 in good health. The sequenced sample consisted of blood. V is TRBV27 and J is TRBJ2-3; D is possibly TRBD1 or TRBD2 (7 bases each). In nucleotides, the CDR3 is TGTGCCAGCAGTTTATTGGGGGGGACAGCCACAGATACGCAGTATTTT. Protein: CASSLLGGTATDTQYF.